The 30 T cell receptor beta chains reported below all come from one sample, sequenced in a study of blood T cells in healthy people across ages. Alongside a J-beta primer mix, a sample-barcoded 5' primer served in a second PCR lasting about 7 to 11 cycles. Via MiXCR, TCRdb re-called the 5' RACE reads, giving one row per CDR3 protein. The repertoire consists of 2 million or so distinct CDR3 sequences, with less than 50% occurring once and the leading ten covering about 2.1%. Specimen: blood. The receptors shown here come from a middle-aged woman in good health.

The chain has TRBV4-3 and TRBJ2-1; D may be TRBD2 (7 bases). The CDR3 is made up of 15 amino acids. The germline V gene has CDR1 LGHNA and CDR2 YSLEER. Trimming shortened V by 3 bases and J by 7 bases, and 16 bases separated the two germline ends. The CDR3 region is CASSHGGGALNEQFF. The CDR3 bases are TGCGCCAGCAGCCACGGTGGGGGGGCCCTTAATGAGCAGTTCTTC.

Of note for this clonotype: One junction end disagrees with the germline gene, perhaps due to a read error. The V gene is TRBV4-2, the J gene TRBJ1-2; D is unresolved. The germline V gene has CDR1 LGHNA and CDR2 YNFKEQ. This CDR3 spans 13 amino acids. DNA for the CDR3: TGTACCAGCAGCCTAAAGGAAGGGTATGGCTACACCTTC. Translated, it gives CTSSLKEGYGYTF.

With regard to this clonotype: Its ends do not fully match the called genes, so a read error is possible. The chain combines TRBV27 with TRBJ1-1; a possible D gene is TRBD1 (5 bases). The CDR3 sequence is 14 residues long. Germline V lookup: CDR1 MNHEY, CDR2 SMNVEV (reference sequence). CDR3 loop: CASSLTRDSGGAFF. The DNA of the CDR3 is TGCGCCAGCAGTTTAACCCGAGACAGTGGTGGAGCTTTCTTT.

The J gene is TRBJ1-5, the V gene TRBV28; 9 bases align to TRBD1. Per germline, CDR1 MDHEN and CDR2 SYDVKM. The CDR3 is 15 amino acids. The junction had 4 bases not matched to a gene; V was cut back by 2 bases and J by 5 bases. Here the CDR3 reads CASSLGTGKDQPQHF. The CDR3 bases are TGTGCCAGCAGTTTAGGGACAGGGAAGGATCAGCCCCAGCATTTT.

This rearrangement joins TRBV10-3 to TRBJ2-7; TRBD1 aligns across 10 bases. This CDR3 contains 14 residues. CDR1 and CDR2 (germline): ENHRY, SYGVKD. The junction had 5 bases not matched to a gene; V was cut back by 4 bases and J by 5 bases. CDR3 region: CAISGKDRGNEQYF. CDR3 coding DNA: TGTGCCATCAGTGGGAAGGACAGGGGGAACGAGCAGTACTTC.

The chain employs TRBV20-1 and TRBJ2-4, with 7 bases matching TRBD1. V shed 6 bases, J shed 0 bases, and the junction held 11 bases outside the gene matches. CDR1 DFQATT and CDR2 SNEGSKA come from the germline V gene (reference sequence). The CDR3 runs 16 residues. CDR3 coding DNA: TGCAGTGCCCCAGTTCGACAGGGCCTAGCCAAAAACATTCAGTACTTC. Protein: CSAPVRQGLAKNIQYF.

This rearrangement joins TRBV28 to TRBJ2-1; 7 bases match TRBD2. The CDR3 loop spans 13 amino acids. Germline V CDR1 and CDR2: MDHEN, SYDVKM. V lost 9 bases, J lost 6 bases, and 8 bases stayed unmatched. The CDR3 DNA sequence: TGTGCCAGTGGGGAGGGCAGGAGCAATGAGCAGTTCTTC. Amino acids: CASGEGRSNEQFF.

V and J are TRBV28 and TRBJ2-5; D gene ambiguous. V shed 5 bases and J shed 1 base, with 11 bases lying between them. CDR3 length: 14 amino acids. Germline CDR1 and CDR2: MDHEN and SYDVKM. The CDR3 loop is CASSALQAQETQYF. DNA of the CDR3: TGTGCCAGCAGTGCCCTCCAGGCCCAAGAGACCCAGTACTTC. The variable domain in full, with the rest retrieved from reference TRBV28 and TRBJ2-5, is DVKVTQSSRYLVKRTGEKVFLECVQDMDHENMFWYRQDPGLGLRLIYFSYDVKMKEKGDIPEGYSVSREKKERFSLILESASTNQTSMYLCASSALQAQETQYFGPGTRLLVL.

The rearrangement links TRBV20-1 to TRBJ2-3; 9 nucleotides agree with TRBD2. CDR1 is DFQATT, CDR2 SNEGSKA, per germline (reference sequence). Trimming at V came to 1 base and at J to 10 bases, leaving 3 bases not matched to a gene. The CDR3 loop spans 12 amino acids. CDR3 DNA sequence: TGCAGTGCTAGAGGAAGCGGGGGGCCGCAGTATTTT. Its protein is CSARGSGGPQYF.

This chain links TRBV20-1 with TRBJ1-2; 8 nucleotides agree with TRBD1. The V gene end was trimmed by 5 bases and the J gene end by 4 bases; junction bases not matched to a gene: 3. This CDR3 comprises 12 residues. The germline V gene has CDR1 DFQATT and CDR2 SNEGSKA (reference sequence). This CDR3 is CSAHDRGYGYTF. Here the CDR3 DNA reads TGCAGTGCTCACGACAGGGGCTATGGCTACACCTTC.

This clonotype was seen a handful of times. The chain carries TRBV7-2 and TRBJ2-5, with D unresolved. This CDR3 contains 13 residues. Germline V gene data show CDR1 as SGHTA and CDR2 as FQGNSA. Between the trimmed V and J ends, which lost 5 bases and 3 bases, there was a span of 10 bases. The CDR3 nucleotides read TGTGCCAGCAGCCGACCGGGTGAAGAGACCCAGTACTTC. It encodes CASSRPGEETQYF.

The genes are TRBV7-2 and TRBJ2-5; 9 nucleotides line up with TRBD1. This CDR3 comprises 16 residues. Germline CDR1 is SGHTA and CDR2 is FQGNSA. Trimming removed 5 bases from V and 5 bases from J; junction bases left unmatched: 12. As DNA, the CDR3 is TGTGCCAGCAGCCTCCGGGACAGGGTTTTTTTGGAGACCCAGTACTTC. Its translation: CASSLRDRVFLETQYF.

In regard to this clonotype: The germline gene is not matched at one end of the junction; a read error may be the cause. J is TRBJ2-6 and V is TRBV27, with D possibly TRBD1 on 5 matching bases. CDR3 length: 20 amino acids. Germline V gene sequence: CDR1 MNHEY, CDR2 SMNVEV (reference sequence). The CDR3, as DNA: TGTGCCAGCAGTTCACGGACGGGTCTTCAGGGCATGTCTGGGGCCAACGTCCCGACTTTC. Amino acids: CASSSRTGLQGMSGANVPTF.

This clonotype was seen only a few times. V usage is TRBV5-1 and J usage is TRBJ2-6; D not certain. The germline V gene encodes CDR1 SGHRS and CDR2 YFSETQ. V was trimmed by 0 bases and J by 0 bases, leaving 10 bases between them. The CDR3 totals 17 residues. CDR3 in amino acids: CASSLGRPSSGANVLTF. CDR3 DNA: TGCGCCAGCAGCTTGGGCAGACCGAGCTCTGGGGCCAACGTCCTGACTTTC.

The CDR3 sequence is CASSARDRERTQYF. The CDR3 nucleotides are TGTGCCAGCAGCGCCCGGGACAGGGAAAGGACCCAGTACTTC. The V gene is TRBV11-2, the J gene TRBJ2-5, with 9 bases identical to TRBD1. Per germline, CDR1 SGHAT and CDR2 FQNNGV. The junction had 8 bases not matched to a gene; V was cut back by 5 bases and J by 7 bases. The CDR3 has 14 amino acids.

CDR3 in amino acids: CASISRFRATEDLNYGYTF. The CDR3 DNA follows: TGTGCCAGCATCTCCCGATTCAGGGCGACAGAGGATCTTAACTATGGCTACACCTTC. This chain uses TRBV7-2 with TRBJ1-2; TRBD1 is a possible D gene (5 bases). The CDR3 is 19 amino acids. With 7 bases removed from V and 1 base from J, the gap between germline ends came to 28 bases. The germline gives CDR1 SGHTA, CDR2 FQGNSA.

There are a few counts of this clonotype. This chain links TRBV4-2 with TRBJ2-6, with a possible D match to TRBD1 (6 bases). There are 19 residues in the CDR3. Germline loops: CDR1 LGHNA, CDR2 YNFKEQ. Trimming removed 0 bases at V and 0 bases at J, with 15 bases between. DNA of the CDR3: TGTGCCAGCAGCCAAGAAGGTCCGGGACACATCTCTGGGGCCAACGTCCTGACTTTC. Its protein is CASSQEGPGHISGANVLTF.

The CDR3 reads CASSQLKNTIYF. The DNA for the CDR3 is TGTGCCAGCAGCCAACTGAAGAACACCATATATTTT. The chain carries TRBV28 and TRBJ1-3; D is unresolved. V lost 6 bases and J lost 7, with 10 bases in between. Germline CDR1 and CDR2: MDHEN and SYDVKM. The CDR3 has 12 residues.

This CDR3 is CASSQVASGGLTNTDTQYF. DNA of the CDR3: TGTGCCAGCAGCCAAGTAGCCAGCGGGGGCCTCACAAACACAGATACGCAGTATTTT. The chain employs TRBV14 and TRBJ2-3; 8 nucleotides match TRBD2. The CDR3 sequence is 19 residues long. V lost 1 base, J lost 2 bases, and 14 bases stayed unmatched. CDR1 is SGHDN, CDR2 FVKESK, per germline.

The chain links TRBV6-2 or TRBV6-3 to TRBJ2-1; D assignment may be TRBD1 or TRBD2 (5 bases each). From germline, CDR1 is MNHEY and CDR2 SVGEGT. The CDR3 runs 14 residues. Trimming took off 6 bases at V and 5 bases at J, with 14 bases between the two ends. The CDR3 sequence: CASSAMGPDNEQFF. The CDR3 DNA follows: TGTGCCAGCAGCGCGATGGGACCGGACAATGAGCAGTTCTTC.

The chain joins TRBV19 to TRBJ2-5, with D possibly being TRBD2 (5 bases). V was pared by 4 bases and J by 1 base, with 16 bases between. Germline CDR1 and CDR2: LNHDA and SQIVND (reference sequence). The CDR3 is 16 amino acids. DNA for the CDR3: TGTGCCAGTAGTAGAGACCGGGATCCCATCCAAGAGACCCAGTACTTC. This translates into CASSRDRDPIQETQYF.

J is TRBJ2-3 and V is TRBV5-1, with D unresolved. The CDR3 runs to 16 residues. Trimming left V 4 bases short and J 0 bases short, with 15 bases between. Germline V CDR1 and CDR2: SGHRS, YFSETQ. The CDR3: CASSIREARSTDTQYF. In nucleotides, the CDR3 is TGCGCCAGCAGCATCCGTGAGGCGCGTAGCACAGATACGCAGTATTTT.

The V and J genes are TRBV20-1 and TRBJ2-5; maybe TRBD1 (5 bases). The CDR3 sequence is 14 residues long. V lost 5 bases, J lost 1 base, and 14 bases lay in between. Germline CDR1 and CDR2: DFQATT and SNEGSKA (reference sequence). The CDR3 sequence: CSAPRTNSQETQYF. DNA for the CDR3: TGCAGTGCTCCCCGGACAAACTCCCAAGAGACCCAGTACTTC.

This clonotype was counted once. The chain carries TRBV7-8 and TRBJ2-5; 8 nucleotides agree with TRBD1. The J call may not be correct, given that the DNA end is closer to TRBJ2-7. Looked up from germline, CDR1 is SGHVS and CDR2 is FQNEAQ. The CDR3 consists of 15 residues. The CDR3 loop reads CASSPRGPQLGEQYF. The DNA of the CDR3 is TGTGCCAGCAGCCCCAGGGGGCCCCAGCTGGGCGAGCAGTACTTC.

The chain carries TRBV24-1 and TRBJ2-3; 9 bases are a match to TRBD2. CDR3 size: 17 residues. Trimming took 2 bases from V and 1 from J; bases not matched to a gene: 6. Germline CDR1 and CDR2: KGHDR and SFDVKD. Here the CDR3 reads CATSDSSGGPRTDTQYF. The CDR3 coding sequence is TGTGCCACCAGTGATTCGAGCGGGGGGCCACGCACAGATACGCAGTATTTT.

This chain links TRBV5-1 with TRBJ2-4, with D unclear. Germline V lookup: CDR1 SGHRS, CDR2 YFSETQ. This CDR3 region has 13 residues. Trimming stripped 4 bases from V and 13 bases from J, with 18 bases between. The CDR3 sequence is CASSLYSAYKQYF. For the CDR3, the DNA is TGCGCCAGCAGCCTGTACAGTGCCTACAAGCAGTACTTC.

V usage is TRBV5-5 and J usage is TRBJ2-1; 10 bases map to TRBD2. Trimming took 0 bases from V and 8 from J; bases not matched to a gene: 8. The CDR3 length is 16 residues. Germline V gene data show CDR1 as SGHKS and CDR2 as YYEKEE (reference sequence). For the CDR3, the DNA is TGTGCCAGCAGCTTGGGGTCAGCGGGGGGGCCCGATGAGCAGTTCTTC. Amino acids: CASSLGSAGGPDEQFF.

CDR3 bases: TGTGCCAGCAGTGAAGCGGAAAGGTATGAGCAGTTCTTC. This translates into CASSEAERYEQFF. The rearrangement links TRBV2 to TRBJ2-1; no definite D call. The CDR3 sequence is 13 residues long. Trimming took off 0 bases at V and 8 bases at J, with 8 bases between the two ends. The germline CDR1 and CDR2 sequences are SNHLY and FYNNEI.

The chain uses TRBV5-1 and TRBJ2-1; tentative D call: TRBD1 (7 bases). The ends were cut back, 5 bases at V and 4 bases at J, with 16 bases in the middle. Germline-derived CDR1 and CDR2 are SGHRS and YFSETQ. This CDR3 is 15 amino acids long. The CDR3 DNA is TGCGCCAGCAGGGGCGGGACAGCAACTTACAATGAGCAGTTCTTC. It encodes CASRGGTATYNEQFF.

This chain joins TRBV5-1 and TRBJ1-1, with a possible D match to TRBD1 (5 bases). The CDR3 extends over 15 amino acids. V was pared by 0 bases and J by 6 bases, with 15 bases between. CDR1 and CDR2 (germline): SGHRS, YFSETQ. CDR3 in DNA: TGCGCCAGCAGCTTGGACGGGTTAACAGGCGCTGAAGCTTTCTTT. It codes for CASSLDGLTGAEAFF.